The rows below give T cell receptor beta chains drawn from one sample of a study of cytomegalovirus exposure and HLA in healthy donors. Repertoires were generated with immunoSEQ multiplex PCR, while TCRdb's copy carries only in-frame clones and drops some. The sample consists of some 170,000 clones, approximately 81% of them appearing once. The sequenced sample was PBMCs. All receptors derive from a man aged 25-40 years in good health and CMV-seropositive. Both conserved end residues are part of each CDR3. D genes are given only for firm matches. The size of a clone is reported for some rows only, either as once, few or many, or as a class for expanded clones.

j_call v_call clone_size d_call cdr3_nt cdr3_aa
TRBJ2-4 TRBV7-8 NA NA TGTGCCAGCAGCTTAACCCTCGAGGTTCCCAAAAACATTCAGTACTTC CASSLTLEVPKNIQYF
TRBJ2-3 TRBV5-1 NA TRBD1 TGCGCCAGCAGCCCAAACACGGGACAGCGCACAGATACGCAGTATTTT CASSPNTGQRTDTQYF
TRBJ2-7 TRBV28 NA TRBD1 TGTGCCAGCGCTCCCGACAGGGGGCCCCGTCGCGAGCAGTACTTC CASAPDRGPRREQYF
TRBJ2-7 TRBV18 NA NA TGTGCCAGCTCACGAGGGGGGGACGGTAACGAGCAGTACTTC CASSRGGDGNEQYF
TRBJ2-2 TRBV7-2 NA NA TGTGCCAGCAGCTTAGCTGGGGCGGCCGGGGAGCTGTTTTTT CASSLAGAAGELFF
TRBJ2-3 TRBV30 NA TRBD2 TGTGCCTGGAGTTCCGGGGGGGCCATCGGTACGCAGTATTTT CAWSSGGAIGTQYF
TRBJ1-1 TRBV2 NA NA TGTGCCAGCAGTGAAATTGTCCTCCGGGGGGCGTTGAACACTGAAGCTTTCTTT CASSEIVLRGALNTEAFF
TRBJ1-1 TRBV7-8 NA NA TGTGCCAGCAGCCCAAATAGCGGGCCCACTGAAGCTTTCTTT CASSPNSGPTEAFF
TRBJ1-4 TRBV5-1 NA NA TGCGCCAGCAGCACTTCTCAGGGCGGTGAAAAACTGTTTTTT CASSTSQGGEKLFF
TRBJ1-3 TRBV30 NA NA TGTGCCTGGAGTGTAGCGGGGGGAAACACCATATATTTT CAWSVAGGNTIYF
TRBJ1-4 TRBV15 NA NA TGTGCCACCAGCAGGCCCAGGGCGGCTAATGAAAAACTGTTTTTT CATSRPRAANEKLFF
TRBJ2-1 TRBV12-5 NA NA TGTGCTAGTGCTCCCCGGACAGCAAGCTACAATGAGCAGTTCTTC CASAPRTASYNEQFF
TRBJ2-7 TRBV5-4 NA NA TGTGCCAGCAGCTTGGGTGGGAGTGTACCCTACGAGCAGTACTTC CASSLGGSVPYEQYF
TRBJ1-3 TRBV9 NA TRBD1 TGTGCCAGCAGCGCCGACCGGGACAGGACAGGGTATGGAAACACCATATATTTT CASSADRDRTGYGNTIYF
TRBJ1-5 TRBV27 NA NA TGTGCCAGCAGTCTTGGGGCTAGCAATCAGCCCCAGCATTTT CASSLGASNQPQHF
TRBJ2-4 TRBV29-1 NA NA TGCAGCGGAGTAGCGGTAGCCAAAAACATTCAGTACTTC CSGVAVAKNIQYF
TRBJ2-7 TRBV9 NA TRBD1 TGTGCCAGCAGCACGTCGGGACAGAGCGAATACGAGCAGTACTTC CASSTSGQSEYEQYF
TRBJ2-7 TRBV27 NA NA TGTGCCAGCAAGGAAGGGACACTGAGCTACGAGCAGTACTTC CASKEGTLSYEQYF
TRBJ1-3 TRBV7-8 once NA TGTGCCAGCAGCTTAGTCCCGGGCTCTGGAAACACCATATATTTT CASSLVPGSGNTIYF
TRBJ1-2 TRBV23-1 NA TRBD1 TGCGCCAGCAGTCAATTTGACAGGGGGGGCTACACCTTC CASSQFDRGGYTF
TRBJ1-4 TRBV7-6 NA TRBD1 TGTGCCAGCAGTTACACCGGGACAGCTAATGAAAAACTGTTTTTT CASSYTGTANEKLFF
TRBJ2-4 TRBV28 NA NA TGTGCCAGCAGTTTGGTGGTGACAGTAAACATTCAGTACTTC CASSLVVTVNIQYF
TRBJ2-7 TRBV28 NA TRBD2 TGTGCCAGCAGTTCCTCGGTCGCGGGGGGCTACGAGCAGTACTTC CASSSSVAGGYEQYF
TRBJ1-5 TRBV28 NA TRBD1 TGTGCCAGCAGTTTCCCCGAGGGGGCTGGCAATCAGCCCCAGCATTTT CASSFPEGAGNQPQHF
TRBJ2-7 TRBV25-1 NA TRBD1 TGTGCCAGCAGTCACAGGGGGCCCTCCTACGAGCAGTACTTC CASSHRGPSYEQYF
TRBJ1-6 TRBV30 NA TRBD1 TGTGCCTGGAGGGAAAAGCGGGACAGGGGTTCACCCCTCCACTTT CAWREKRDRGSPLHF
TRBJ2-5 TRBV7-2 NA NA TGTGCCAGCAGCTTAGGGGCAGAATCGACCCAGTACTTC CASSLGAESTQYF
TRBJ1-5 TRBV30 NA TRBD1 TGTGCCTGGACTCACCCGACAGGGCCTCGATCTAGCAATCAGCCCCAGCATTTT CAWTHPTGPRSSNQPQHF
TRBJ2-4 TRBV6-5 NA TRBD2 TGTGCCAGCAGTTACACCGGGGGGGGAGCCAAAAACATTCAGTACTTC CASSYTGGGAKNIQYF
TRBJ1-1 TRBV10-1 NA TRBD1 TGCGCCAGCAGGGCATCCGGGACAGCCACTGAAGCTTTCTTT CASRASGTATEAFF
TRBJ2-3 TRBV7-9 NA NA TGTGCCAGCAGCTTCTACCGTTCAAATCCCACAGATACGCAGTATTTT CASSFYRSNPTDTQYF
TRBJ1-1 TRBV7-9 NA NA TGTGCCAGCACACGGGGGGAGGGGACTGAAGCTTTCTTT CASTRGEGTEAFF
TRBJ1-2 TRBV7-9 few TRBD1 TGTGCCAGCAGCTTAGCGGGACAGATCTATGGCTACACCTTC CASSLAGQIYGYTF
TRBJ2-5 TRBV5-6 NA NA TGTGCCAGCGGACGAGCGGGTTCCCAAGAGACCCAGTACTTC CASGRAGSQETQYF
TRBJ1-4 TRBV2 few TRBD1 TGTGCCAGCAGTGAGAGGACAGGGAAAAATGAAAAACTGTTTTTT CASSERTGKNEKLFF
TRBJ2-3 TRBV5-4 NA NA TGTGCCAGCAGCCTGGACTGGGGGGTCGCGGGCACAGATACGCAGTATTTT CASSLDWGVAGTDTQYF
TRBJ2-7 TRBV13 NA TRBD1 TGTGCCAGCAGCTCCCGACAGGGCCATCCCTTCCAGCAGTACTTC CASSSRQGHPFQQYF
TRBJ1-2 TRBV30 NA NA TGTGCCTGGAACCGTCGAGGGGGGGGTGGCTACACCTTC CAWNRRGGGGYTF
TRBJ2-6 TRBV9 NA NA TGTGCCAGCAGCGTACCAGCTGGGGCCAACGTCCTGACTTTC CASSVPAGANVLTF
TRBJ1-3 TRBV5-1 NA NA TGCGCCAGCAGCCCGGTGGGCTTTCCTGGAAACACCATATATTTT CASSPVGFPGNTIYF
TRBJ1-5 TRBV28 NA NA TGTGCCAGCACCGAAACAGGCCAGCCCCAGCATTTT CASTETGQPQHF
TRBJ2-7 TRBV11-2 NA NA TGTGCCAGCAGCCGCGCCTACGAGCAGTACTTC CASSRAYEQYF
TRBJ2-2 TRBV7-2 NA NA TGTGCCAGCAGCCTAGGACTTACGAGGGCCGGGGAGCTGTTTTTT CASSLGLTRAGELFF
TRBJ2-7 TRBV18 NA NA TGTGCCAGCTCACCATTAGACGGGAAATCCCTCTACGAGCAGTACTTC CASSPLDGKSLYEQYF
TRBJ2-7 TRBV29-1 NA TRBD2 TGCAGCGTTCTTCTCGGCGGGGGGGCCGCCTACGAGCAGTACTTC CSVLLGGGAAYEQYF
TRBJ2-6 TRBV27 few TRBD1 TGTGCCAGCAGTTTATATCCCCCGACAGGGGGCGTTTCTGGGGCCAACGTCCTGACTTTC CASSLYPPTGGVSGANVLTF
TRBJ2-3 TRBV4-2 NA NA TGTGCCAGCAGCCAAGAGAGCCTCGCTAGGAGCACAGATACGCAGTATTTT CASSQESLARSTDTQYF
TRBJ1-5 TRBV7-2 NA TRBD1 TGTGCCAGCAGCTTGTCAGGGGGTGAAAATCAGCCCCAGCATTTT CASSLSGGENQPQHF
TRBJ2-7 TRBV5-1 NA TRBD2 TGCGCCAGCAGCCCAAGGACTAGCGGGAGGAACGAGCAGTACTTC CASSPRTSGRNEQYF
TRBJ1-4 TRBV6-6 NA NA TGTGCCAGCAGTTTCCAGACAGCTTTGGATGAAAAACTGTTTTTT CASSFQTALDEKLFF
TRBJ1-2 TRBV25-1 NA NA TGTGCCAGCAGTGCACAGGGAGAGGGTATATGGGGCTACACCTTC CASSAQGEGIWGYTF
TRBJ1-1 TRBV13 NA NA TGTGCCAGCAGCTTAGGGACAGCCAACACTGAAGCTTTCTTT CASSLGTANTEAFF
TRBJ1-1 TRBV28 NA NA TGTGCCAGCAGTCTAACACCCGGGGGGCCTGAAGCTTTCTTT CASSLTPGGPEAFF
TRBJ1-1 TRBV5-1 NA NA TGCGCCAGCAGCGTCGATCTACCAGGGGTGAACACTGAAGCTTTCTTT CASSVDLPGVNTEAFF
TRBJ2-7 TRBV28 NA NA TGTGCCAGCAGTTTGCCGACACTCTCCTACGAGCAGTACTTC CASSLPTLSYEQYF